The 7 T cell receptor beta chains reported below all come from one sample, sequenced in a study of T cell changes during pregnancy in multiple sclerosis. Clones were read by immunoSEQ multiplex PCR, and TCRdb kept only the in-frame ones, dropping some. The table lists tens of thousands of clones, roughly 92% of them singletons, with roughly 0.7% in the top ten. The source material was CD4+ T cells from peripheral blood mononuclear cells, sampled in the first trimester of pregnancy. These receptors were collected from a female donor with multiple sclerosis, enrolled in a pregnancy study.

The CDR3 sequence: CATAIPGLAMYNEQFF. The CDR3 DNA reads as TGTGCCACCGCTATACCGGGACTAGCCATGTACAATGAGCAGTTCTTC. The rearrangement uses TRBV19 and TRBJ2-1; 9 bases fit TRBD2. Per germline, CDR1 LNHDA and CDR2 SQIVND (reference sequence). V was pared by 10 bases and J by 4 bases, with 14 bases of the junction left unmatched. The length of the CDR3 is 16 residues.

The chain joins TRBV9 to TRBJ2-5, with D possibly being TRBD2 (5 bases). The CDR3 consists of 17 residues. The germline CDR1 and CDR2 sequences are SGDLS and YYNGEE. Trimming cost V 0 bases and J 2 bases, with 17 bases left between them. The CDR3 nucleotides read TGTGCCAGCAGCGTAGCGGTGGCAGGAAGGGAGCAAGAGACCCAGTACTTC. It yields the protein CASSVAVAGREQETQYF.

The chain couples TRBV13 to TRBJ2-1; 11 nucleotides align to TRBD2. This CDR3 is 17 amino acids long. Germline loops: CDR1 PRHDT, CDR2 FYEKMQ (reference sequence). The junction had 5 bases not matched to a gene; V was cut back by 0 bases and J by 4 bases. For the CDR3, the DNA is TGTGCCAGCAGCTTAGGGGGACTAGCGGAGCCTTACAATGAGCAGTTCTTC. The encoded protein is CASSLGGLAEPYNEQFF.

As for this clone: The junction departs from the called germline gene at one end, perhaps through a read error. The DNA of the CDR3 is TGTGCTAGTGCTTTGGGAGGTCCAAACACCGGGGAGCTGTTTTTT. Residues: CASALGGPNTGELFF. V and J are TRBV12-5 and TRBJ2-2, with D perhaps TRBD2 (6 bases). The CDR3 totals 15 residues. Germline V CDR1 and CDR2: LGHNT, FRNRAP.

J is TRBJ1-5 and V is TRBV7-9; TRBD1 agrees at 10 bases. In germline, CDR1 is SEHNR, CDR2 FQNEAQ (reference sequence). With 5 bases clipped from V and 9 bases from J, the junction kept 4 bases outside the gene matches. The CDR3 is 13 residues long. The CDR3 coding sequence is TGTGCCAGCAGCGCGGACAGGGGGTCGCCCCAGCATTTT. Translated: CASSADRGSPQHF.

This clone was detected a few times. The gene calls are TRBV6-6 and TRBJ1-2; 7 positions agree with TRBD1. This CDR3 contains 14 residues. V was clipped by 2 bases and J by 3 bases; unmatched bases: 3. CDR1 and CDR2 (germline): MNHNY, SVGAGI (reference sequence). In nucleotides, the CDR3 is TGTGCCAGCAGTTACGGGACAGCTGACTATGGCTACACCTTC. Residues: CASSYGTADYGYTF.

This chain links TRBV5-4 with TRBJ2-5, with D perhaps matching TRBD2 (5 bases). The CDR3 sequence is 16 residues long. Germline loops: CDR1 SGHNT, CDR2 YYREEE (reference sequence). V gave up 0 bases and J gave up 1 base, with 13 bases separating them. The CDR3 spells CASSLGGPAIQETQYF. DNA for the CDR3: TGTGCCAGCAGCTTGGGCGGGCCTGCTATCCAAGAGACCCAGTACTTC. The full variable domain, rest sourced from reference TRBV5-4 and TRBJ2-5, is ETGVTQSPTHLIKTRGQQVTLRCSSQSGHNTVSWYQQALGQGPQFIFQYYREEENGRGNFPPRFSGLQFPNYSSELNVNALELDDSALYLCASSLGGPAIQETQYFGPGTRLLVL.